These 26 T cell receptor beta chains were all obtained from the same sample, sequenced in a study of T-cell memory formation after mild COVID-19. TCRdb called the 5' RACE reads again in MiXCR, with one record for every CDR3 protein. This sample has around 470,000 distinct CDR3 sequences, with around 20% found just once. Material for sequencing was PBMCs or a T cell subset sorted from them (not recorded which). The receptors come from an adult woman who had mild COVID-19 (a few samples of this study predate the infection). Cell type and time point are not known.

CDR3 in DNA: TGTGCCATCTCCGGGACTAGGGGTGAGCAGTTCTTC. Its translation is CAISGTRGEQFF. This chain links TRBV10-3 with TRBJ2-1, with 8 bases that match TRBD2. The CDR3 contains 12 residues. From germline, CDR1 is ENHRY and CDR2 SYGVKD. V gave up 8 bases and J gave up 9 bases; unmatched junction bases: 6.

The V gene is TRBV12-3 or TRBV12-4, the J gene TRBJ1-6; no firm D call. The CDR3 runs to 12 residues. With 8 bases removed from V and 6 bases from J, the gap between germline ends came to 8 bases. DNA of the CDR3: TGTGCCAGCGGGCTCCGTAATTCACCCCTCCACTTT. Protein: CASGLRNSPLHF.

Only a few counts were recorded for this clonotype. The DNA of the CDR3 is TGTGCCAGCAGCTCTGTAGCGGGGGGTTTTACAGATACGCAGTATTTT. Protein product: CASSSVAGGFTDTQYF. The V and J genes are TRBV7-3 and TRBJ2-3, with 10 positions matching TRBD2. The germline V gene has CDR1 SGHTA and CDR2 FQGTGA. Trimming at V came to 4 bases and at J to 3 bases, leaving 7 bases not matched to a gene. The CDR3 runs to 16 residues.

This clonotype turned up a few times. The chain joins TRBV6-5 to TRBJ2-5; 8 nucleotides align to TRBD1. Germline CDR1 reads MNHEY; CDR2 reads SVGAGI. Trimming at V came to 7 bases and at J to 3 bases, leaving 4 bases not matched to a gene. The CDR3 is 13 amino acids. Here the CDR3 reads CASTPDREETQYF. DNA of the CDR3: TGTGCCAGCACCCCGGACAGGGAAGAGACCCAGTACTTC.

In its sample, this clonotype was seen a few times. The V and J genes are TRBV4-1 and TRBJ2-2; tentatively, D is TRBD2 (6 bases). Germline-derived CDR1 and CDR2 are MGHRA and YSYEKL. This CDR3 is built from 16 residues. Deletions cut 1 base from V and 4 bases from J, with 13 bases between. Here the CDR3 DNA reads TGCGCCAGCAGCCAAGCTTTGACCGGGGGCACCGGGGAGCTGTTTTTT. It encodes CASSQALTGGTGELFF.

V is TRBV27 and J is TRBJ1-2; 12 bases align to TRBD1. The V and J ends lost 3 bases and 7 bases, in that order; junction bases with no gene match: 3. Germline values: CDR1 MNHEY, CDR2 SMNVEV (reference sequence). The CDR3 totals 14 residues. CDR3 DNA: TGTGCCAGCAGTTTCGGGACAGGGGGCCGTGGCTACACCTTC. This codes for CASSFGTGGRGYTF.

The chain links TRBV7-9 to TRBJ2-7; perhaps TRBD1 as D (6 bases). The germline V and J ends were trimmed by 3 bases and 6 bases, with 9 bases remaining between them. Germline assignment: CDR1 SEHNR and CDR2 FQNEAQ (reference sequence). The CDR3 extends over 12 amino acids. CDR3 bases: TGTGCCAGCAGCTTTCTAGGGGGCGAGCAGTACTTC. Its protein product is CASSFLGGEQYF.

This sequence joins TRBV18 and TRBJ1-1; D gene ambiguous. The CDR3 sequence is 12 residues long. V lost 2 bases to trimming and J lost 11 bases, with 12 bases between them. Germline values: CDR1 KGHSH, CDR2 LQKENI. In nucleotides, the CDR3 is TGTGCCAGCTCACCAGTAGGATCGACGGCTTTCTTT. The encoded protein is CASSPVGSTAFF. The full variable domain, with the rest looked up from reference TRBV18 and TRBJ1-1, is NAGVMQNPRHLVRRRGQEARLRCSPMKGHSHVYWYRQLPEEGLKFMVYLQKENIIDESGMPKERFSAEFPKEGPSILRIQQVVRGDSAAYFCASSPVGSTAFFGQGTRLTVV.

The V call is TRBV2, the J call TRBJ2-3; D might be TRBD2 (5 bases). The CDR3 contains 15 residues. Germline V gives CDR1 SNHLY, CDR2 FYNNEI. V lost 3 bases and J lost 1, with 11 bases in between. The chain's CDR3 is CASSESSVGTDTQYF. For the CDR3, the DNA is TGTGCCAGCAGTGAGAGTAGCGTCGGCACAGATACGCAGTATTTT.

This clonotype was seen many times. The V and J genes are TRBV20-1 and TRBJ2-3, with 14 bases lining up with TRBD2. CDR1 and CDR2 (germline): DFQATT, SNEGSKA (reference sequence). The trim removed 5 bases at V and 2 bases at J, leaving 3 bases unmatched. The CDR3 runs to 15 residues. This CDR3 reads CSAPGLAGDTDTQYF. The CDR3 region has the DNA TGCAGTGCTCCGGGACTAGCGGGAGACACAGATACGCAGTATTTT.

V usage is TRBV5-1 and J usage is TRBJ1-3, with a tentative D call TRBD1 (6 bases). V was trimmed by 4 bases and J by 0 bases, leaving 11 bases between them. This CDR3 contains 15 residues. Germline CDR1 SGHRS, CDR2 YFSETQ. CDR3 DNA sequence: TGCGCCAGCAGCCCGACAGGTTTCTCTGGAAACACCATATATTTT. Its translation: CASSPTGFSGNTIYF.

This clonotype was found a few times. The chain combines TRBV30 with TRBJ2-1, with 12 bases that match TRBD2. The CDR3 contains 15 residues. The junction had 8 bases not matched to a gene; V was cut back by 4 bases and J by 7 bases. In germline, CDR1 is GTSNPN, CDR2 SVGIG (reference sequence). The CDR3 coding sequence is TGTGCCTGGACCCTAGCGGGAGGGCCGGGGAATGAGCAGTTCTTC. Protein sequence: CAWTLAGGPGNEQFF.

V gene TRBV2 combines with J gene TRBJ2-3; TRBD2 aligns across 7 bases. The CDR3 sequence is 16 residues long. With 1 base clipped from V and 3 bases from J, the junction kept 7 bases outside the gene matches. Germline assignment: CDR1 SNHLY and CDR2 FYNNEI. The CDR3 region is CASSEESGVGTDTQYF. DNA for the CDR3: TGTGCCAGCAGTGAAGAGAGCGGGGTAGGAACAGATACGCAGTATTTT.

The CDR3 loop reads CSASGQQETQYF. Here the CDR3 DNA reads TGCAGTGCTAGCGGTCAGCAGGAGACCCAGTACTTC. V gene TRBV20-1 combines with J gene TRBJ2-5; D call uncertain. This CDR3 has 12 amino acids. Trimming cost V 3 bases and J 5 bases, with 10 bases left between them. Germline V gives CDR1 DFQATT, CDR2 SNEGSKA (reference sequence).

Here the CDR3 reads CASSLELAGGYNEQFF. In DNA form, the CDR3 reads TGTGCCAGCAGCTTAGAGCTAGCGGGAGGGTACAATGAGCAGTTCTTC. The chain employs TRBV7-2 and TRBJ2-1; 12 nucleotides agree with TRBD2. In germline, CDR1 is SGHTA, CDR2 FQGNSA. V dropped 1 base and J dropped 4; count of bases not matched to a gene: 2. The CDR3 covers 16 residues.

This chain joins TRBV12-3 or TRBV12-4 and TRBJ2-1; no reliable D call. V shed 6 bases and J shed 7 bases, with 7 bases lying between them. The CDR3 runs 11 residues. Here the CDR3 reads CASRLGNEQFF. The CDR3 DNA reads TGTGCCAGCAGGCTAGGAAATGAGCAGTTCTTC.

V usage is TRBV21-1 and J usage is TRBJ2-1; no check of the table's D call, TRBD2, against the DNA was made. TRBV21-1 is a pseudogene locus. The CDR3 has 17 amino acids. The CDR3 sequence: CASIGLAGGSSYNEQFF. CDR3 coding DNA: TGTGCCAGCATCGGTCTAGCGGGAGGGTCCTCCTACAATGAGCAGTTCTTC.

This clonotype has just a few counts. The J gene is TRBJ2-5, the V gene TRBV4-1; D is perhaps TRBD2 (7 bases). Trimming removed 3 bases at V and 5 bases at J, with 19 bases between. This CDR3 has 16 residues. Germline lookup yields CDR1 MGHRA and CDR2 YSYEKL. CDR3 DNA sequence: TGCGCCAGCAGCCAGAGGGGGGAACTAGCGCTGGAGACCCAGTACTTC. Translation gives CASSQRGELALETQYF.

The V call is TRBV5-1, the J call TRBJ2-7; D call uncertain. Germline assignment: CDR1 SGHRS and CDR2 YFSETQ. With 4 bases removed from V and 1 base from J, the gap between germline ends came to 21 bases. The CDR3 sequence is 17 residues long. The CDR3 here is CASSATPLVIISYEQYF. Here the CDR3 DNA reads TGCGCCAGCAGCGCCACCCCCCTAGTCATAATTTCCTACGAGCAGTACTTC.

The chain uses TRBV6-6 and TRBJ1-6; 7 bases match TRBD1. V gave up 2 bases and J gave up 2 bases; unmatched junction bases: 9. The CDR3 spans 18 residues. CDR1 MNHNY and CDR2 SVGAGI come from the germline V gene (reference sequence). The CDR3 region is CASSYDGGGTAYNSPLHF. The CDR3 DNA is TGTGCCAGCAGTTACGACGGCGGAGGGACAGCCTATAATTCACCCCTCCACTTT.

This clonotype showed up just a few times. The DNA for the CDR3 is TGTGCCAGCAGTGAACGGGGCATCAAAAACATTCAGTACTTC. Its translation is CASSERGIKNIQYF. The V and J genes are TRBV2 and TRBJ2-4, with D perhaps given as TRBD1 or TRBD2 (5 bases each). The CDR3 has 14 residues. Between the trimmed V and J ends, which lost 2 bases and 3 bases, there was a span of 8 bases. Germline V lookup: CDR1 SNHLY, CDR2 FYNNEI.

Points on this clonotype: The junction and the germline gene differ at one end; a read error may be behind it. The DNA of the CDR3 is TGTGCTAGCAGAACTAGGGTCTCTATTCCTTGCGCGGCCCCCACAGATACGCAGTATTTT. It codes for CASRTRVSIPCAAPTDTQYF. The genes are TRBV7-7 and TRBJ2-3, with D perhaps TRBD2 (5 bases). Germline V gene data show CDR1 as SSHAT and CDR2 as FNYEAQ (reference sequence). This CDR3 has 20 amino acids.

The chain uses TRBV5-4 and TRBJ2-1; 8 bases fit TRBD2. J was trimmed by 9 bases and V by 4 bases; bases with no gene match: 9. The CDR3 runs 14 residues. CDR1 is SGHNT, CDR2 YYREEE, per germline (reference sequence). The CDR3 region is CASSREAGVTEQFF. DNA of the CDR3: TGTGCCAGCAGCCGTGAAGCGGGAGTGACTGAGCAGTTCTTC. The full variable domain, completed using reference TRBV5-4 and TRBJ2-1, is ETGVTQSPTHLIKTRGQQVTLRCSSQSGHNTVSWYQQALGQGPQFIFQYYREEENGRGNFPPRFSGLQFPNYSSELNVNALELDDSALYLCASSREAGVTEQFFGPGTRLTVL.

This clonotype appeared a few times. J is TRBJ1-1 and V is TRBV5-6; weak D call: TRBD1 (5 bases). The CDR3 spans 13 residues. CDR1 is SGHDT, CDR2 YYEEEE, per germline. V lost 1 base and J 4 bases, leaving 8 bases between the germline ends. CDR3 bases: TGTGCCAGCAGCTTGACAGGACCCACTGAAGCTTTCTTT. Translated, it gives CASSLTGPTEAFF.

The rearrangement links TRBV19 to TRBJ1-1, with D perhaps TRBD1 (5 bases). The CDR3 runs 14 residues. Deletions cut 5 bases from V and 6 bases from J, with 16 bases between. Looked up from germline, CDR1 is LNHDA and CDR2 is SQIVND (reference sequence). CDR3 amino acids: CASSPRRGESEAFF. The CDR3 DNA sequence: TGTGCCAGTAGTCCGCGTAGGGGAGAGTCTGAAGCTTTCTTT.

This clonotype turned up a few times. CDR3 protein: CSAAQGSGTEAFF. The CDR3 region has the DNA TGCAGTGCTGCACAGGGGTCGGGCACTGAAGCTTTCTTT. This rearrangement joins TRBV20-1 to TRBJ1-1; TRBD1 matches at 7 bases. CDR1 DFQATT and CDR2 SNEGSKA come from the germline V gene (reference sequence). With 5 bases clipped from V and 4 bases from J, the junction kept 7 bases outside the gene matches. The length of the CDR3 is 13 residues.